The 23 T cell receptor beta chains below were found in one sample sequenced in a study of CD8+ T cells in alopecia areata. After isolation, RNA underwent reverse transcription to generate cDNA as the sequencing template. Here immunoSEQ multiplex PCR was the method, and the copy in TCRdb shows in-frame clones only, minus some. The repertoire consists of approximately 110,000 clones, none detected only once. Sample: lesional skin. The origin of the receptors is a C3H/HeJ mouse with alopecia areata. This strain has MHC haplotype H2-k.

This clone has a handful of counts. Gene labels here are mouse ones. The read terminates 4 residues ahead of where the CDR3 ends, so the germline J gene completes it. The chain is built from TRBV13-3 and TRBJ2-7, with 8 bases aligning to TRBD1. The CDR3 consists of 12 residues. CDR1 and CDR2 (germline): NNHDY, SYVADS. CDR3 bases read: TGTGCCAGCAGCAGGGGGCGCGAT. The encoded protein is CASSRGRD. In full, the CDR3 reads CASSRGRDEQYF.

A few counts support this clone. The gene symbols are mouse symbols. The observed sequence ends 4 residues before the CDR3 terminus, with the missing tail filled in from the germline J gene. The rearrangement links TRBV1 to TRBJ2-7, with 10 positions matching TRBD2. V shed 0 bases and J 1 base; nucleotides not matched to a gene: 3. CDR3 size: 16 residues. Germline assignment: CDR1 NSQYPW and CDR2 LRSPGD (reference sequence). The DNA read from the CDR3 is TGCACCTGCAGTGCAGATCTGGGGGGGCAGTCCTAT. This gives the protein CTCSADLGGQSY. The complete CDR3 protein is CTCSADLGGQSYEQYF.

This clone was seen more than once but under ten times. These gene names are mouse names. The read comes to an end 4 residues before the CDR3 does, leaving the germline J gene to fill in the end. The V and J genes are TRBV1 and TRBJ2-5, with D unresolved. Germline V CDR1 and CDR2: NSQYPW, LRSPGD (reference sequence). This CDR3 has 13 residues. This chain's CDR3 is CTCSADRGDTQYF. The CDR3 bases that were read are TGCACCTGCAGTGCAGACAGAGGGGAC.

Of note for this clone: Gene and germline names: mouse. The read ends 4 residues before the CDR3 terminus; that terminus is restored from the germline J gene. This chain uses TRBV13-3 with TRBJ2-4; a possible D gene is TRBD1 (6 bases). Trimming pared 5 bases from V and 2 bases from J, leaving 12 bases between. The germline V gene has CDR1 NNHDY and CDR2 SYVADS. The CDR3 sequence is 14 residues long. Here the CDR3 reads CASRSGTNQNTLYF. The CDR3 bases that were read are TGTGCCAGCAGGTCCGGGACAAATCAAAAC.

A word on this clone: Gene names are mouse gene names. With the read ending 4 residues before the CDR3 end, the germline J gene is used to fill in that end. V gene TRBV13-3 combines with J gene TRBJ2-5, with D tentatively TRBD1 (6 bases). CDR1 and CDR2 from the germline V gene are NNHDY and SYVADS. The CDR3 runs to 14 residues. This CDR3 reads CASSEDGDKDTQYF. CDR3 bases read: TGTGCCAGCAGTGAAGATGGGGACAAAGAC.

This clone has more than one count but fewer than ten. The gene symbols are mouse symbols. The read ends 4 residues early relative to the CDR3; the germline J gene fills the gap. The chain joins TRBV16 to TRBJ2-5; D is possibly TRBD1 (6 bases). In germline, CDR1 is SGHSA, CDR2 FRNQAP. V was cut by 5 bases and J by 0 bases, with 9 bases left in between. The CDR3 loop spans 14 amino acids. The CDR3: CASSTDSNQDTQYF. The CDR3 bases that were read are TGTGCAAGCAGCACGGACAGTAACCAAGAC.

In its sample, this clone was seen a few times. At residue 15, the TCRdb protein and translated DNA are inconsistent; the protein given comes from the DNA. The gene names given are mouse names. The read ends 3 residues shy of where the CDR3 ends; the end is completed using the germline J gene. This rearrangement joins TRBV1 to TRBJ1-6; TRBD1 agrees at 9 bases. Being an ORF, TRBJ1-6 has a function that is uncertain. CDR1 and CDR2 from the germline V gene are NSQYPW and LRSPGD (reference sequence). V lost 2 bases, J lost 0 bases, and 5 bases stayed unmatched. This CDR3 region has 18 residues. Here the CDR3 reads CTCSARTGENSYNSPLYF. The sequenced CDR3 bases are TGCACCTGCAGTGCACGGACAGGGGAAAATTCCTATAATTCGCCC.

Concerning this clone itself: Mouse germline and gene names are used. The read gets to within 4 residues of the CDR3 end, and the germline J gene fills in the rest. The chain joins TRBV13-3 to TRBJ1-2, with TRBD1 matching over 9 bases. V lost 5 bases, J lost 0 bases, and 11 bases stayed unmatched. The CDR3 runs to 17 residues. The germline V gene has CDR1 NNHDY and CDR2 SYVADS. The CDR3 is CASSPRDREGTNSDYTF. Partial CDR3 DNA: TGTGCCAGCAGCCCCCGGGACAGGGAAGGGACAAACTCC.

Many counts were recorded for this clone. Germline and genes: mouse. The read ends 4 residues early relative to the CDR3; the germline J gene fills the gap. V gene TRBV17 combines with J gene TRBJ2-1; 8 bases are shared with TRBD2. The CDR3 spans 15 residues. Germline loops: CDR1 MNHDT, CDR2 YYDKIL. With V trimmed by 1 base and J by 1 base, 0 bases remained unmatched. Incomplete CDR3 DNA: TGTGCTAGCAGTAGAGCTGGGGGGAACTATGCT. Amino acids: CASSRAGGNYA. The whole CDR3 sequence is CASSRAGGNYAEQFF.

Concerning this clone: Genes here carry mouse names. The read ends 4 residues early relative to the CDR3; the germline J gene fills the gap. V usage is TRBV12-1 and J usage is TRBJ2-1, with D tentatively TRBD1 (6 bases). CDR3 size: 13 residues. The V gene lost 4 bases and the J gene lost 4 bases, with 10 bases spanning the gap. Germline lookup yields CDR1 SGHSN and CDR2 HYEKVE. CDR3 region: CASSTGQYAEQFF. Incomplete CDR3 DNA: TGTGCCAGCTCCACCGGACAGTATGCT.

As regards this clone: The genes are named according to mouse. The DNA read from the CDR3 is TGTGCCAGCAGTGTCGACTGGGGGAACTAT. Translating it yields CASSVDWGNY. The whole CDR3 sequence reads CASSVDWGNYEQYF. The J gene is TRBJ2-7, the V gene TRBV13-3, with 9 bases fitting TRBD2. The CDR3 end is not reached by the read, which stops 4 residues before it; the germline J gene fills it in. The CDR3 is made up of 14 amino acids. After removal of 3 bases from V and 3 bases from J, the junction contained 4 bases not matched to a gene. From germline, CDR1 is NNHDY and CDR2 SYVADS.

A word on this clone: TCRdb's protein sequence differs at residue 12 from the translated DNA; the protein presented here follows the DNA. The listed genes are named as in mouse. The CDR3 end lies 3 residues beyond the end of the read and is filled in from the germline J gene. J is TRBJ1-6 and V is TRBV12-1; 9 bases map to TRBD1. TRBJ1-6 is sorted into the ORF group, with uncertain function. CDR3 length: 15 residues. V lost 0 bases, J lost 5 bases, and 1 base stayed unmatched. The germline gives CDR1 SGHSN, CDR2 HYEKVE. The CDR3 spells CASSLGTGHNSPLYF. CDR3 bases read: TGTGCCAGCTCTCTCGGGACAGGGCATAATTCGCCC.

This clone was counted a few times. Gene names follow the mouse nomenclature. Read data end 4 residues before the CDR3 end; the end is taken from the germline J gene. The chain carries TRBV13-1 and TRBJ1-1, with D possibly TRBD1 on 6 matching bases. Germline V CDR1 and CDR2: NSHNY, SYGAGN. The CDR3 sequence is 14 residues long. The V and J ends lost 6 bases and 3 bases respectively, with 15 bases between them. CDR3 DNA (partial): TGTGCCAGCATTGAGCACAGGGCGGACACA. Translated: CASIEHRADT. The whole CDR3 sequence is CASIEHRADTEVFF.

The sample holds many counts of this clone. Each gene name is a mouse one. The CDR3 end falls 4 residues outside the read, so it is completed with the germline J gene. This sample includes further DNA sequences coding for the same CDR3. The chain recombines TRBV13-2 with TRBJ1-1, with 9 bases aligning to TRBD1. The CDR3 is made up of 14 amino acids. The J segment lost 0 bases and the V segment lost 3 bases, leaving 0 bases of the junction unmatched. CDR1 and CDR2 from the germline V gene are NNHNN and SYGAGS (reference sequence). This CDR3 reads CASGGQGANTEVFF. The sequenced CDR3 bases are TGTGCCAGCGGTGGACAGGGGGCAAACACA.

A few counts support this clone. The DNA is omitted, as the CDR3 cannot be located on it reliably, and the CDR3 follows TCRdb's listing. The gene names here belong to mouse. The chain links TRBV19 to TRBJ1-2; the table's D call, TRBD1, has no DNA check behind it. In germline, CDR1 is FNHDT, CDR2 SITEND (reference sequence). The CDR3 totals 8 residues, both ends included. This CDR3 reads CAAGDYTF.

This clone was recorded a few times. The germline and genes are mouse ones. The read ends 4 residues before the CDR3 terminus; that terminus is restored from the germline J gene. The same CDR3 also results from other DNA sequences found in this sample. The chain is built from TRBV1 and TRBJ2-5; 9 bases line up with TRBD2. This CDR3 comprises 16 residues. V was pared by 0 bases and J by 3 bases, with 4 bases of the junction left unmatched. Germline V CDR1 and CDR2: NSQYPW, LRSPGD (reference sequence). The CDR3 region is CTCSADRTGGQDTQYF. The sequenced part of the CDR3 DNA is TGCACCTGCAGTGCAGATCGCACTGGGGGGCAAGAC.

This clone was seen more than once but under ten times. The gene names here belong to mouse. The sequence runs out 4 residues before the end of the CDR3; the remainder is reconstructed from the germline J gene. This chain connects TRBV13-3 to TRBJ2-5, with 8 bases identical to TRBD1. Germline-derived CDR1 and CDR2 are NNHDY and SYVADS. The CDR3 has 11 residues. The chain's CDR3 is CASQGADTQYF. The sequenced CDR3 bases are TGTGCCAGTCAGGGGGCAGAC.

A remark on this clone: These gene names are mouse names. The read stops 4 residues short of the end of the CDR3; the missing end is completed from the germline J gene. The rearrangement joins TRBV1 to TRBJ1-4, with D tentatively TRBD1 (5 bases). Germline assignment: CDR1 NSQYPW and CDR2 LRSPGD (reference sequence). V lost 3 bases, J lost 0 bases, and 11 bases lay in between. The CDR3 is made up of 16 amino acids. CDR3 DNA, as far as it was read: TGCACCTGCAGTGCCCGGTGGGGGGTTTCCAACGAA. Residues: CTCSARWGVSNE. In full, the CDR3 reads CTCSARWGVSNERLFF.

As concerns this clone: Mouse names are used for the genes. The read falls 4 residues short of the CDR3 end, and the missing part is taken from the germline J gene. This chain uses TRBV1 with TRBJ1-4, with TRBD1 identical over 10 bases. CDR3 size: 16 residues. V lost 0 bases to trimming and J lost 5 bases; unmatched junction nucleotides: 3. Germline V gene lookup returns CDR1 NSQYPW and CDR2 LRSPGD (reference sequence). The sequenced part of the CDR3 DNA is TGCACCTGCAGTGCAGAAAGGGACAGGGGAAACGAA. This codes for CTCSAERDRGNE. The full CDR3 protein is CTCSAERDRGNERLFF.

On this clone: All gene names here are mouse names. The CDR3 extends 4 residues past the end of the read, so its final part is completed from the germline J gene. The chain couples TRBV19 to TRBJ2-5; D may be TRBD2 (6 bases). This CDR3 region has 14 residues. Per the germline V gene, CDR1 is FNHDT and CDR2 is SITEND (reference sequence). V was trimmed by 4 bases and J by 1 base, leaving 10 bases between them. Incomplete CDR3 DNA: TGTGCCAGCAGTTTACTGGGCCACCAAGAC. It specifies CASSLLGHQD. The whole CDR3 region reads CASSLLGHQDTQYF. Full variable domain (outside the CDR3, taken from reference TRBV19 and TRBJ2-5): GGIITQTPKFLIGQEGQKLTLKCQQNFNHDTMYWYRQDSGKGLRLIYYSITENDLQKGDLSEGYDASREKKSSFSLTVTSAQKNEMAVFLCASSLLGHQDTQYFGPGTRLLVL.

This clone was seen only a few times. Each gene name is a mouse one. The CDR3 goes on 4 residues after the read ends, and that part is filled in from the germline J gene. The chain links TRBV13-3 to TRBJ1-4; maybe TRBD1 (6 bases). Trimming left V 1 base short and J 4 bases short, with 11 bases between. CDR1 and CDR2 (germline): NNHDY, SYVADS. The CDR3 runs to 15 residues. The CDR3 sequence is CASSDSGVGNERLFF. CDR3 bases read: TGTGCCAGCAGTGATTCAGGGGTAGGCAACGAA.

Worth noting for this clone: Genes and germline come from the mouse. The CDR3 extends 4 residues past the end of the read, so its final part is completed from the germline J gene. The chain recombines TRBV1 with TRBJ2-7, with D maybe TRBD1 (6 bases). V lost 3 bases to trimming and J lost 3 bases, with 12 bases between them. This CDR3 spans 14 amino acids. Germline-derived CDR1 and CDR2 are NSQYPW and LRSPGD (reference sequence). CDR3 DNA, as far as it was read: TGCACCTGCAGTGCGGGGACAAAACTCTAT. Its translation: CTCSAGTKLY. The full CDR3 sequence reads CTCSAGTKLYEQYF.

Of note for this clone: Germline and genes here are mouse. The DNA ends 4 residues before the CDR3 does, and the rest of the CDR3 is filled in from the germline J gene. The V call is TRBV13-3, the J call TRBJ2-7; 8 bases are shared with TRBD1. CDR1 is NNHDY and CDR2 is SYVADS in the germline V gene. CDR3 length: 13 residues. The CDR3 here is CASSAGQGNEQYF. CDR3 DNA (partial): TGTGCCAGCAGTGCCGGACAGGGAAAT.